Each of the 7 T cell receptor beta chains below was sequenced from the same sample in a study of cytomegalovirus exposure and HLA in healthy donors. Both 60 Vbeta primers and 13 Jbeta primers went into the PCR. The protocol was immunoSEQ multiplex PCR, while the TCRdb copy is restricted to in-frame clones and leaves out a portion. The sample lists about 130,000 clones, roughly 88% occurring once. The sample taken for sequencing was PBMCs. The receptors were sampled from a man aged 45-65 years in good health and CMV-seronegative.

This clone was observed a few times. The junction shows a germline mismatch at one end, possibly a read error. J is TRBJ1-2 and V is TRBV10-2; the match to TRBD1 covers 7 bases. This CDR3 region has 16 residues. Germline values: CDR1 WSHSY, CDR2 SAAADI. In nucleotides, the CDR3 is TGCGCCAGCATTGAGATGCTGACAGGGATTAGGGATGGCTACACCTTC. Translation: CASIEMLTGIRDGYTF.

The rearrangement uses TRBV18 and TRBJ1-1; D gene ambiguous. The CDR3 extends over 11 amino acids. The germline V gene encodes CDR1 KGHSH and CDR2 LQKENI. Trimming pared 6 bases from V and 2 bases from J, leaving 4 bases between. The chain's CDR3 is CASSLNTEAFF. CDR3 coding DNA: TGTGCCAGCTCCCTTAACACTGAAGCTTTCTTT.

The CDR3 nucleotides read TGTGCCAGCAGTCCCTGGTCGGGGAACACTGAAGCTTTCTTT. Translating it yields CASSPWSGNTEAFF. The chain combines TRBV2 with TRBJ1-1, with no clear D. This CDR3 region has 14 residues. CDR1 is SNHLY, CDR2 FYNNEI, per germline. The V end lost 5 bases, the J end lost 1 base, and 11 bases lay between the germline ends.

The chain joins TRBV7-2 to TRBJ2-5; D is unresolved. The CDR3 is 14 residues long. Trimming removed 5 bases from V and 0 bases from J, with 10 bases in between. Germline values: CDR1 SGHTA, CDR2 FQGNSA. The CDR3 nucleotides read TGTGCCAGCAGCCCCGCTCGGTACCAAGAGACCCAGTACTTC. Amino acids: CASSPARYQETQYF.

The chain has TRBV19 and TRBJ1-2, with no clear D. V was cut by 1 base and J by 3 bases, with 12 bases left in between. Per germline, CDR1 LNHDA and CDR2 SQIVND (reference sequence). The CDR3 is 15 residues long. The DNA of the CDR3 is TGTGCCAGTAGTATAGGCTCCCTGAGGGACTATGGCTACACCTTC. Its protein is CASSIGSLRDYGYTF. The variable domain in full, completed from reference TRBV19 and TRBJ1-2, reads DGGITQSPKYLFRKEGQNVTLSCEQNLNHDAMYWYRQDPGQGLRLIYYSQIVNDFQKGDIAEGYSVSREKKESFPLTVTSAQKNPTAFYLCASSIGSLRDYGYTFGSGTRLTVV.

The chain carries TRBV11-2 and TRBJ1-2; D is uncertain. Per the germline V gene, CDR1 is SGHAT and CDR2 is FQNNGV. The CDR3 has 12 amino acids. V was trimmed by 4 bases and J by 2 bases, leaving 5 bases between them. The CDR3, as DNA: TGTGCCAGCAGCTCGCAGAACTATGGCTACACCTTC. Its translation is CASSSQNYGYTF. Drawing the rest from reference TRBV11-2 and TRBJ1-2, the complete variable domain is EAGVAQSPRYKIIEKRQSVAFWCNPISGHATLYWYQQILGQGPKLLIQFQNNGVVDDSQLPKDRFSAERLKGVDSTLKIQPAKLEDSAVYLCASSSQNYGYTFGSGTRLTVV.

The rearrangement links TRBV4-1 to TRBJ2-3; 7 bases are shared with TRBD1. Germline-derived CDR1 and CDR2 are MGHRA and YSYEKL. V dropped 3 bases and J dropped 1; count of bases not matched to a gene: 7. This CDR3 spans 16 amino acids. The CDR3 here is CASSHTGARRTDTQYF. DNA of the CDR3: TGCGCCAGCAGCCACACAGGGGCCCGCCGCACAGATACGCAGTATTTT.